This T cell receptor beta chain was profiled in a study of blood T cell repertoires in COVID-19 (TCRdb year 2020). As for the study more broadly: The collaborator samples originated in the United States, Italy and Spain and spanned the acute and convalescent phases of COVID-19. The material from the prospective study consisted of cDNA or gDNA derived from T cells, B-cell-depleted T cells, or PBMCs. Subjects who had been exposed to COVID-19, were actively infected with it, or had recovered from it provided the deeply sampled blood TCRbeta repertoires that made up the dataset. A freely available public database, intended as a resource for researchers studying the immune response to SARS-CoV-2, is where the repertoires were released. Samples were obtained from the ongoing ImmuneRACE study (first 160 participants) and from 1,254 subjects provided by 6 global collaborators. Nearly every sample came with metadata listing a de-identified subject ID, COVID-19 status, age in years and sex. Where HLA class I and class II types were available, the types were taken from metadata supplied by the sample provider, not from assay-based typing.

About this clone itself: Its specific antigen is unknown. Base qualities are not recorded, but no much larger clone differs from it by a single base.

One collaborating source in Seattle enrolled patients while the patients were actively infected and followed the patients over time throughout the course of disease. Collaborating institutions collected whole blood in K2EDTA tubes following their own protocols. Collaborator samples were shipped for TCRbeta analysis as frozen whole blood, isolated PBMCs, or DNA extracted from either sample type. The immunoSEQ Assay, a bias-controlled multiplex PCR, was used to amplify TCRbeta CDR3 regions from genomic DNA. On the study's bioinformatics: Nucleated cell counts per sample were estimated from amplification of reference gene primers within the assay. Sequence reads were collapsed and filtered to measure the absolute abundance of every unique TCRbeta CDR3 rearrangement. For each sample, productive Simpson clonality was calculated by taking the square root of Simpson's diversity index across productive rearrangements. TCRdb re-hosts the immuneACCESS table, in-frame sequences only. Its copies lack some clones; in the studies checked, an unresolved V gene accounts for under half of them, and the cause for the rest is not known. That table furnishes V, J and clone size, whereas the DNA furnished D and trimming. In all, the sample holds around 160,000 clones, and 90% to 95% of those were seen once. Jointly, the top ten make up roughly 2.1% of the sample.

Summary of the overall study and its limitations: Clinical and demographic metadata were provided uncurated, with the amount varying by source and participant.

The origin of this receptor is a woman aged 55-69 years with COVID-19, enrolled during active disease. The source material was peripheral blood.

The CDR3 region has the sequence CASSDQGGQSYEQYF. The DNA sequence reads TGTGCCAGCAGCGACCAAGGGGGACAGTCCTACGAGCAGTACTTC. The receptor chain draws on TRBV7-8 and TRBJ2-7; the central 7 bases match TRBD1. The CDR3, from cysteine to phenylalanine, totals 15 residues. Only CDR3 DNA remains: 45 bases, in frame from the first base. V and J are trimmed by 5 bases and 1 base, and the gene matches miss 8 bases of the junction. The CDR1 and CDR2 encoded by the germline V gene are SGHVS and FQNEAQ.